The rows below give T cell receptor beta chains drawn from one sample of a study of T cell repertoires in ileal Crohn's disease. The data were produced by immunoSEQ multiplex PCR, yet TCRdb's version contains in-frame clones alone and is incomplete. The repertoire consists of about 62,000 clones, with roughly nine tenths occurring once and the leading ten covering about 2.1%. Material: ileal tissue. Source of these receptors: an adult with Crohn's disease. Both conserved end residues are part of each CDR3. Each record gives: D gene, V gene, J gene, clone size, CDR3 protein, CDR3 DNA. The D gene is left open where the match is weak. Clone size is shown for a subset of rows, as once, few, many or a class of expanded clone.

-	TRBV6-5	TRBJ2-2	-	CASSAGLGSGRELFF	TGTGCCAGCAGTGCCGGGTTGGGGAGTGGGAGGGAGCTGTTTTTT
-	TRBV5-1	TRBJ1-4	-	CASSDTLTATNEKLFF	TGCGCCAGCAGCGATACATTAACAGCAACTAATGAAAAACTGTTTTTT
-	TRBV4-1	TRBJ2-7	once	CASSQDPGTVYEQYF	TGCGCCAGCAGCCAAGATCCAGGGACTGTCTACGAGCAGTACTTC
-	TRBV7-9	TRBJ1-5	few	CASSLSVQGGQPQHF	TGTGCCAGCAGCTTAAGCGTTCAGGGAGGTCAGCCCCAGCATTTT
-	TRBV7-9	TRBJ1-4	-	CASSSQGLNEKLFF	TGTGCCAGCAGCTCGCAGGGGTTGAATGAAAAACTGTTTTTT
TRBD1	TRBV28	TRBJ1-2	-	CASSSSGTGGGYTF	TGTGCCAGCAGTTCCTCCGGGACAGGGGGTGGCTACACCTTC
TRBD1	TRBV13	TRBJ1-2	-	CASSAIRQGGYGYTF	TGTGCCAGCAGCGCAATTCGACAGGGAGGCTATGGCTACACCTTC
TRBD2	TRBV5-8	TRBJ2-1	-	CASSLGVSGSNEQFF	TGTGCCAGCAGCTTGGGGGTAAGCGGGAGCAATGAGCAGTTCTTC
-	TRBV2	TRBJ2-1	-	CASSGNRAGNEQFF	TGTGCCAGCAGTGGTAACAGGGCCGGCAATGAGCAGTTCTTC
-	TRBV4-1	TRBJ2-7	-	CASSQGAGYEQYF	TGCGCCAGCAGCCAAGGGGCAGGGTACGAGCAGTACTTC
TRBD1	TRBV7-2	TRBJ2-1	-	CASSPRTGRNEQFF	TGTGCCAGCAGCCCAAGGACAGGGAGGAATGAGCAGTTCTTC
-	TRBV7-9	TRBJ2-7	-	CASSRSGGYEQYF	TGTGCCAGCAGCCGGAGCGGTGGGTACGAGCAGTACTTC
TRBD2	TRBV5-4	TRBJ2-1	-	CASSLLAGGDNEQFF	TGTGCCAGCAGCTTACTAGCGGGAGGGGATAATGAGCAGTTCTTC
-	TRBV7-2	TRBJ2-7	-	CASSFGGQLYEQYF	TGTGCCAGCAGCTTCGGGGGGCAACTGTACGAGCAGTACTTC
-	TRBV6-4	TRBJ1-5	-	CASSDSRTIRFVMRPQHF	TGTGCCAGCAGTGACTCCCGGACAATACGGTTCGTCATGAGGCCCCAGCATTTT
-	TRBV2	TRBJ1-4	-	CASSDIGVEKLFF	TGTGCCAGCAGTGATATAGGGGTTGAAAAACTGTTTTTT
TRBD2	TRBV28	TRBJ2-2	-	CASSLYRTRLAGLNTGELFF	TGTGCCAGCAGTTTATACAGGACCCGACTAGCGGGACTGAACACCGGGGAGCTGTTTTTT
-	TRBV7-2	TRBJ1-5	-	CASRNGGRSSQPQHF	TGTGCCAGCAGGAACGGAGGGCGTAGCAGTCAGCCCCAGCATTTT
-	TRBV4-1	TRBJ1-1	few	CASSSVAEGTEAFF	TGCGCCAGCAGCTCGGTAGCGGAAGGCACTGAAGCTTTCTTT
-	TRBV15	TRBJ1-3	few	CATSRAPGTGNTIYF	TGTGCCACCAGCAGGGCCCCGGGGACTGGAAACACCATATATTTT